This TCR beta chain derives from a study of neoadjuvant nivolumab and ipilimumab in lung cancer. Study context: The combination arm added day-1 ipilimumab 1 mg/kg to nivolumab 3 mg/kg on days 1, 15, 29.

On this clone itself: Its matching antigen is unknown.

Germline-derived CDR1 and CDR2 are SEHNR and FQNEAQ (reference sequence). With V trimmed by 5 bases and J by 4 bases, 8 bases remained unmatched. The CDR3 covers 14 residues. Regarding the study as a whole: Only two of four nivolumab-treated tumors gained richness and clonality by surgery. Resected tumors had greater TCR richness and clonality than uninvolved lung. Blood richness before therapy tracked richness in tumors resected after neoadjuvant therapy.

The table came from immunoSEQ multiplex PCR; TCRdb's copy has only in-frame clones and leaves some out. The table includes about 38,000 clones, roughly 87% detected once. Material: peripheral blood, obtained before neoadjuvant nivolumab, alone or with ipilimumab. The TCR originated in an adult with non-small cell lung cancer. The gene calls are TRBV7-9 and TRBJ2-7; TRBD1 aligns across 7 bases. CDR3 sequence: CASSPRDSAYEQYF. For the CDR3, the DNA is TGTGCCAGCAGCCCCCGGGACAGTGCGTACGAGCAGTACTTC.